Listed below are T cell receptor beta chains from one sample, sequenced in a study of tumor-infiltrating lymphocytes in primary liver carcinoma. Each CDR3 protein gets one entry after TCRdb re-called the multiplex PCR reads with MiXCR. Seen here are around 37,000 distinct CDR3 sequences, 60% to 80% observed once, and the top ten hold around 38%. Sample: tumor-adjacent normal liver tissue. All receptors derive from a man in his forties with primary liver carcinoma and hepatitis B virus infection. Each CDR3 is given with its conserved first and last residue. A D gene is named only where the DNA matches it firmly. Not all rows give a size; the values are once, few, many and, for expanded clones, a class.

D: NA
J: TRBJ2-6
V: TRBV29-1
size: NA
DNA: TGCAGCGTTGAAGACAGCTCGCAGAACACTGGGGCCAACGTCCTGACTTTC
CDR3: CSVEDSSQNTGANVLTF

D: TRBD2
J: TRBJ2-1
V: TRBV6-7
size: many
DNA: TGTGCCAGAAGAACCCTACTAGCGGGAGAAATACTTGAGCAGTTCTTC
CDR3: CARRTLLAGEILEQFF

D: NA
J: TRBJ2-3
V: TRBV7-3
size: NA
DNA: TGTGCCAGCAGCTTAAACGGGAGAACAGATACGCAGTGTTTT
CDR3: CASSLNGRTDTQCF

D: NA
J: TRBJ2-3
V: TRBV11-2
size: NA
DNA: TGTGCCAGCACCTACCAGGTTTCTAGCTGGAGCTTAGATACGCAGTATTTT
CDR3: CASTYQVSSWSLDTQYF

D: NA
J: TRBJ2-1
V: TRBV10-3
size: NA
DNA: TGTGCCTCAGGGGCGGAAGCCCCGGGGAAGCAGTTCTTC
CDR3: CASGAEAPGKQFF

D: NA
J: TRBJ2-6
V: TRBV11-2
size: NA
DNA: TGTACCACCCAGTGGCCGCGCTCTAGGGCCAACGTCCTGACTTTC
CDR3: CTTQWPRSRANVLTF

D: NA
J: TRBJ2-1
V: TRBV10-3
size: NA
DNA: TGTGCCATTAGGGCTGGCGGGATCTCCTACAATGAGCAGTTCTTC
CDR3: CAIRAGGISYNEQFF

D: NA
J: TRBJ1-1
V: TRBV14
size: NA
DNA: TGTGCCAGCAGCCAAGTTCGGGGGCTGATGAACACTGAAGCTTTCTTT
CDR3: CASSQVRGLMNTEAFF

D: NA
J: TRBJ2-7
V: TRBV5-4
size: many
DNA: TGTGCCAGCAGCTTGTTCGGTGGCCCCTCCTACGAGCAGTACTTC
CDR3: CASSLFGGPSYEQYF

D: TRBD1
J: TRBJ1-2
V: TRBV4-3
size: NA
DNA: TGCGCCAGCAGCAATACCGGACAGGATAAGTCCTATGGCTACACCTTC
CDR3: CASSNTGQDKSYGYTF

D: NA
J: TRBJ2-3
V: TRBV15
size: NA
DNA: TGTGCCACCAGCAGAGATCACGGTGATCAGCCTCAGTATTTT
CDR3: CATSRDHGDQPQYF

D: NA
J: TRBJ2-7
V: TRBV29-1
size: NA
DNA: TGCAGCGCCATGAAATCTGGGACCGGCACTCCCTGCGAGCAGTGTTTC
CDR3: CSAMKSGTGTPCEQCF

D: NA
J: TRBJ2-5
V: TRBV6-1
size: once
DNA: TGTGCCAGCAGTTCGCAGGGAAGAGAGACTCAGTACTTC
CDR3: CASSSQGRETQYF

D: NA
J: TRBJ1-1
V: TRBV4-2
size: NA
DNA: TGTGCCAGCAGTCAAGATTCCACTGGGAGAGCTTTCTTC
CDR3: CASSQDSTGRAFF

D: NA
J: TRBJ2-2
V: TRBV4-1
size: NA
DNA: TGCGCCAGCAGCAAAGTCGCCACCATCGGGGAGCTGTTTTTT
CDR3: CASSKVATIGELFF

D: TRBD2
J: TRBJ2-7
V: TRBV6-2/TRBV6-3
size: medium-sized
DNA: TGTGCCAGCAGGAGTAGCGGGAGGATGTACGAGCAGTACTTC
CDR3: CASRSSGRMYEQYF

D: TRBD2
J: TRBJ2-1
V: TRBV5-1
size: NA
DNA: TGCGCCAGCAGCCTATGGGGAGGGTACAATGAGCAGTTCTTC
CDR3: CASSLWGGYNEQFF

D: TRBD2
J: TRBJ2-1
V: TRBV29-1
size: few
DNA: TGCAGCGTTGAATCTCCGCGGGAGGTCCGCAATGAGCAGTTTTTC
CDR3: CSVESPREVRNEQFF

D: TRBD2
J: TRBJ2-5
V: TRBV4-3
size: NA
DNA: TGTGCCAGCAGCCAATATCTAGCGGAGGAAGAGACCCAGCACTTC
CDR3: CASSQYLAEEETQHF

D: TRBD1
J: TRBJ2-4
V: TRBV5-1
size: many
DNA: TGCGCCAGCAGCGCGACAGGGATAGCCAAAAACATTCAGTACTTC
CDR3: CASSATGIAKNIQYF

D: TRBD2
J: TRBJ2-7
V: TRBV5-4
size: NA
DNA: TGTGCCAGCAGCAAGACTAGCGGATGTCTAGGGGCCGAGCAGTACTTC
CDR3: CASSKTSGCLGAEQYF

D: TRBD1
J: TRBJ2-1
V: TRBV10-3
size: NA
DNA: TGTGCCATTAGCCAAGGGGGCTATGGGCAGTTCTTC
CDR3: CAISQGGYGQFF

D: TRBD2
J: TRBJ2-1
V: TRBV14
size: NA
DNA: TGTGCCGGCAGCCAAGACGGGACTAGCGGGAACCCCCACAATGAGCAGTTTTTC
CDR3: CAGSQDGTSGNPHNEQFF

D: NA
J: TRBJ1-1
V: TRBV19
size: many
DNA: TGTGCCAGTAGTGTCCAGGGGATAGACACTGAAGCTTTCTTT
CDR3: CASSVQGIDTEAFF

D: TRBD1
J: TRBJ2-1
V: TRBV12-3/TRBV12-4
size: medium-sized
DNA: TGTGCCAGCAGTTTGGGACAGGGGAGATTAGGGCAGTTCTTC
CDR3: CASSLGQGRLGQFF

D: NA
J: TRBJ2-7
V: TRBV5-4
size: NA
DNA: TGTGCCAGCAGCCCCGACCTTTCATCCAGCGAGGAGTACTTC
CDR3: CASSPDLSSSEEYF

D: NA
J: TRBJ1-1
V: TRBV28
size: NA
DNA: TGTGCCAGTAGTTTACTAATTGACGGGAACACTGAAGCTTTCTTT
CDR3: CASSLLIDGNTEAFF

D: TRBD1
J: TRBJ2-7
V: TRBV6-1
size: many
DNA: TGTGCCAGCACCGGGACAGGGGGCGCGGACGAGCAGTACTTC
CDR3: CASTGTGGADEQYF

D: TRBD2
J: TRBJ2-2
V: TRBV19
size: few
DNA: TGTGCCAGTAGTGCACTAGCGGGAGGGCCGAACACCGGGGAGCTGTTTTTT
CDR3: CASSALAGGPNTGELFF

D: NA
J: TRBJ1-1
V: TRBV30
size: NA
DNA: TGCGCCTTGAGTATCGGGAGGGTCGGTGAAGCTTTCTTT
CDR3: CALSIGRVGEAFF

D: NA
J: TRBJ2-1
V: TRBV12-5
size: medium-sized
DNA: TGTGCTAGTGTTAGCGAGAGCAATGAGCAGTTCTTC
CDR3: CASVSESNEQFF

D: NA
J: TRBJ2-5
V: TRBV30
size: NA
DNA: TGTGTCTGGAGTCGTGGTAGCCGGGAGACCCAGTACTTC
CDR3: CVWSRGSRETQYF

D: TRBD2
J: TRBJ2-2
V: TRBV5-1
size: NA
DNA: TGCGCCGGCAAAGCGGGAGCTCAGAACACCGGGGAGCTGTTTTTT
CDR3: CAGKAGAQNTGELFF

D: NA
J: TRBJ2-3
V: TRBV11-2
size: many
DNA: TGTGCCAGCAGCTCCGGGATCGTAAGAGATGCAGATACGCAGTATTTT
CDR3: CASSSGIVRDADTQYF

D: TRBD1
J: TRBJ1-5
V: TRBV28
size: NA
DNA: TGTACCAGCAGCATGACAGGGGCCACTCAGCCCCAGCATTTT
CDR3: CTSSMTGATQPQHF

D: NA
J: TRBJ2-5
V: TRBV6-5
size: NA
DNA: TGTGCCAGCAGCCAACAGGAGTGGGAAATGACCCAGTACTTC
CDR3: CASSQQEWEMTQYF

D: NA
J: TRBJ2-7
V: TRBV6-2/TRBV6-3
size: few
DNA: TGTGCCAGCAGTGCGATTGGGGGAACCGAGCACGAGCAGTACTTC
CDR3: CASSAIGGTEHEQYF

D: NA
J: TRBJ1-2
V: TRBV11-2
size: once
DNA: TGTGCCAGCAGCCCTGGGTCTGACTATGGCTACACCTTC
CDR3: CASSPGSDYGYTF

D: NA
J: TRBJ1-5
V: TRBV12-3/TRBV12-4
size: NA
DNA: TGTGCCAGCAGTTTAAGGGCGCCGGAGCAGCCCCAGCATTTT
CDR3: CASSLRAPEQPQHF

D: NA
J: TRBJ2-1
V: TRBV11-1
size: NA
DNA: TGTGCCAGCAGGCCCCAGATGGCGGACTCCTACAATGAGCAGTTCTTC
CDR3: CASRPQMADSYNEQFF

D: NA
J: TRBJ2-1
V: TRBV6-1
size: NA
DNA: TGTGCCGGCAGTGAGGGAGCAGGAGGATACAATGAGCAGTTCTTC
CDR3: CAGSEGAGGYNEQFF

D: NA
J: TRBJ2-5
V: TRBV11-2
size: NA
DNA: TGTGCCAGCCGCCCTAGCTCAATCCAGAGTATTGGGCGGGAGACCCAGTACTTC
CDR3: CASRPSSIQSIGRETQYF

D: TRBD2
J: TRBJ2-5
V: TRBV11-2
size: NA
DNA: TGTGCCAGCATCTTAAGAGTAGCGGGTGACTCGAGAGAGACCCAGTACTTC
CDR3: CASILRVAGDSRETQYF

D: NA
J: TRBJ2-1
V: TRBV5-5
size: NA
DNA: TGTGCCAGCAGCTTCGGACTGGGCTCCTACAATGAGCAGTTCTTC
CDR3: CASSFGLGSYNEQFF

D: TRBD2
J: TRBJ2-7
V: TRBV25-1
size: NA
DNA: TGTGCCAGCAGCGAAGAGACTAGCGGTGTCTACGAGCAGTACTTC
CDR3: CASSEETSGVYEQYF